The clone carrying this T cell receptor (beta chain) was seen ten or more times. Its antigen is not identified. CDR3 length equals 16 residues. V was pared by 7 bases and J by 1 base, with 19 bases between. Germline CDR1 SGHAT, CDR2 FQNNGV. The sample originates from a study of T cells in Graves' hyperthyroidism and ophthalmopathy. Study-wide findings and caveats: Most clonotypes expanded in the thyroid (above 0.001) were also present in blood. In simple terms, a model built on 13 V-J features told ophthalmopathy apart from stable hyperthyroidism.

Disease lasting under 3 months, a NOSPECS grade of at least 4, and a Clinical Activity Score of at least 3 were features of the ophthalmopathy patients. The diagnoses drew upon clinical symptoms, serum thyroxine and TRAb, thyroid ultrasound and orbital computed tomography. What was amplified from RNA transcripts were TCR beta CDR3 regions. The study used the HTBI primer set for a first-round RT-PCR of the TCR CDR3. TCRdb re-called the multiplex PCR reads through MiXCR, storing one row per CDR3 protein. The sample has about 270,000 distinct CDR3 sequences, about 20% seen once. Input material: blood. The chain joins TRBV11-2 to TRBJ1-1; perhaps TRBD1 as D (6 bases). The receptor comes from a man aged 30-40 years with Graves' ophthalmopathy. In nucleotides, the CDR3 is TGTGCCAGCACAGCCTACGGGGGGCCAGGGAACACTGAAGCTTTCTTT. Translation: CASTAYGGPGNTEAFF. Based on the CDR3 plus reference TRBV11-2 and TRBJ1-1, the full variable domain is EAGVAQSPRYKIIEKRQSVAFWCNPISGHATLYWYQQILGQGPKLLIQFQNNGVVDDSQLPKDRFSAERLKGVDSTLKIQPAKLEDSAVYLCASTAYGGPGNTEAFFGQGTRLTVV.